The rows below give T cell receptor beta chains drawn from one sample of a study of PD-L1 blockade in urothelial cancer. Measured with immunoSEQ multiplex PCR; TCRdb has only the in-frame clones, and not every one. The sample has just under 65,000 clones, about 81% seen once; the top ten hold around 1.7%. The input for sequencing was PBMCs, taken around atezolizumab (anti-PD-L1) treatment. Source of these receptors: a man in his 70s with urothelial cancer. Each CDR3 is given with its conserved first and last residue. The order of the fields is V gene, J gene, D gene, clone size, CDR3 DNA, CDR3 protein. A D gene is named only where the DNA matches it firmly. Clone size is not always given. Where it is, it says once, few, many or a class for expanded clones.

v_call: TRBV28; j_call: TRBJ2-2; d_call: TRBD2; clone_size: NA; cdr3_nt: TGTGCCAGCAGTCCCTTCCGGCGGGAGGATTACACCGGGGAGCTGTTTTTT; cdr3_aa: CASSPFRREDYTGELFF
v_call: TRBV2; j_call: TRBJ2-7; d_call: TRBD2; clone_size: NA; cdr3_nt: TGTGCCAGCAGTGCGGAGCGGGACTCCTACGAGCAGTACTTC; cdr3_aa: CASSAERDSYEQYF
v_call: TRBV6-5; j_call: TRBJ1-2; d_call: NA; clone_size: NA; cdr3_nt: TGTGCCAGCAGTTATACAGACGGCTTCTATGGCTACACCTTC; cdr3_aa: CASSYTDGFYGYTF
v_call: TRBV4-3; j_call: TRBJ2-7; d_call: NA; clone_size: NA; cdr3_nt: TGCGCCAGCAGCCAAGAGATAATGCAGAACTACGAGCAGTACTTC; cdr3_aa: CASSQEIMQNYEQYF
v_call: TRBV9; j_call: TRBJ2-3; d_call: NA; clone_size: NA; cdr3_nt: TGTGCCAGCAGCGTAGCTCACGGAGGAATGGGAGATACGCAGTATTTT; cdr3_aa: CASSVAHGGMGDTQYF
v_call: TRBV11-2; j_call: TRBJ2-4; d_call: NA; clone_size: few; cdr3_nt: TGTGCCAGCAGCTTGGAGGGGGGGGTAAACATTCAGTACTTC; cdr3_aa: CASSLEGGVNIQYF
v_call: TRBV19; j_call: TRBJ1-2; d_call: NA; clone_size: NA; cdr3_nt: TGTGCCAGTGCAAGGAACCCGGGGGGAAACTATGGCTACACCTTC; cdr3_aa: CASARNPGGNYGYTF
v_call: TRBV9; j_call: TRBJ2-1; d_call: TRBD1; clone_size: NA; cdr3_nt: TGTGCCAGCAGCAGACAGGGCAATGAGCAGTTCTTC; cdr3_aa: CASSRQGNEQFF
v_call: TRBV9; j_call: TRBJ2-5; d_call: TRBD1; clone_size: NA; cdr3_nt: TGTGCCAGCAGCCGCGGGACAGGACAAGAGACCCAGTACTTC; cdr3_aa: CASSRGTGQETQYF
v_call: TRBV7-9; j_call: TRBJ2-3; d_call: TRBD1; clone_size: few; cdr3_nt: TGTGCCAGCAGCTTAACACAGGGGGCTTTCACAGATACGCAGTATTTT; cdr3_aa: CASSLTQGAFTDTQYF
v_call: TRBV6-1; j_call: TRBJ2-3; d_call: NA; clone_size: NA; cdr3_nt: TGTGCCAGCAGTCCCACGGGAACTATCACAGATACGCAGTATTTT; cdr3_aa: CASSPTGTITDTQYF
v_call: TRBV27; j_call: TRBJ2-2; d_call: NA; clone_size: NA; cdr3_nt: TGTGCCAGCAGTTTAGGGGCCCGGTTGGCCGGGGAGCTGTTTTTT; cdr3_aa: CASSLGARLAGELFF
v_call: TRBV18; j_call: TRBJ2-5; d_call: NA; clone_size: NA; cdr3_nt: TGTGCCAGCTCACCACCCAGCGTGGAGACCCAGTACTTC; cdr3_aa: CASSPPSVETQYF
v_call: TRBV9; j_call: TRBJ2-2; d_call: TRBD2; clone_size: NA; cdr3_nt: TGTGCCAGCAGCACCGGTCTAGCGGACCTCAACACCGGGGAGCTGTTTTTT; cdr3_aa: CASSTGLADLNTGELFF
v_call: TRBV27; j_call: TRBJ2-7; d_call: NA; clone_size: NA; cdr3_nt: TGTGCCAGCAGTTTATTCGGGATTGACTACGAGCAGTACTTC; cdr3_aa: CASSLFGIDYEQYF
v_call: TRBV4-3; j_call: TRBJ2-2; d_call: NA; clone_size: NA; cdr3_nt: TGCGCCAGCAGCCAAGGCGCAGGGACTAACACCGGGGAGCTGTTTTTT; cdr3_aa: CASSQGAGTNTGELFF
v_call: TRBV18; j_call: TRBJ2-3; d_call: TRBD2; clone_size: NA; cdr3_nt: TGTGCCAGCTCACCACGCGGGACTAGCGGGCCCACAGATACGCAGTATTTT; cdr3_aa: CASSPRGTSGPTDTQYF
v_call: TRBV6-1; j_call: TRBJ2-3; d_call: NA; clone_size: NA; cdr3_nt: TGTGCCAGCAGTGAAGGGGGGCTTGAGACAGATACGCAGTATTTT; cdr3_aa: CASSEGGLETDTQYF
v_call: TRBV29-1; j_call: TRBJ2-3; d_call: TRBD2; clone_size: NA; cdr3_nt: TGCAGCGTTACGAAAGCGGGAGGGAGTGCAGATACGCAGTATTTT; cdr3_aa: CSVTKAGGSADTQYF
v_call: TRBV19; j_call: TRBJ2-1; d_call: TRBD1; clone_size: NA; cdr3_nt: TGTGCCAGTAGGGAGGGACAGGGGCCTTACAATGAGCAGTTCTTC; cdr3_aa: CASREGQGPYNEQFF
v_call: TRBV7-3; j_call: TRBJ2-5; d_call: TRBD2; clone_size: NA; cdr3_nt: TGTGCCAGCAGCTTGGGACTAAGAGAGACCCAGTACTTC; cdr3_aa: CASSLGLRETQYF
v_call: TRBV29-1; j_call: TRBJ2-3; d_call: TRBD2; clone_size: NA; cdr3_nt: TGCAGCGTTTCCCGGGAGGGCACAGATACGCAGTATTTT; cdr3_aa: CSVSREGTDTQYF
v_call: TRBV11-2; j_call: TRBJ1-2; d_call: NA; clone_size: NA; cdr3_nt: TGTGCCAGCAGCTTAGGGGGGGTACAGCGTGTTGGCTACACCTTC; cdr3_aa: CASSLGGVQRVGYTF
v_call: TRBV7-9; j_call: TRBJ1-1; d_call: TRBD1; clone_size: NA; cdr3_nt: TGTGCCAGCAGCTTAGTGGTGGGACAGGGCGTGTGGGAAGCTTTCTTT; cdr3_aa: CASSLVVGQGVWEAFF
v_call: TRBV9; j_call: TRBJ2-1; d_call: TRBD2; clone_size: NA; cdr3_nt: TGTGCCAGCAGCGTAGAGGCTAGCGGGCCTCTCAATGAGCAGTTCTTC; cdr3_aa: CASSVEASGPLNEQFF
v_call: TRBV19; j_call: TRBJ2-5; d_call: TRBD1; clone_size: NA; cdr3_nt: TGTGCCAGTAGTATTCAGGGGGCCCAAGAGACCCAGTACTTC; cdr3_aa: CASSIQGAQETQYF
v_call: TRBV11-2; j_call: TRBJ2-7; d_call: TRBD2; clone_size: NA; cdr3_nt: TGTGCCAGCAGCTTAGCGGCTAGCGGGAGGAACCCCTACGAGCAGTACTTC; cdr3_aa: CASSLAASGRNPYEQYF
v_call: TRBV7-9; j_call: TRBJ2-3; d_call: TRBD2; clone_size: NA; cdr3_nt: TGTGCCAGCAGCTTAGGGCTAGCGGTGTCCACAGATACGCAGTATTTT; cdr3_aa: CASSLGLAVSTDTQYF
v_call: TRBV6-6; j_call: TRBJ2-6; d_call: NA; clone_size: NA; cdr3_nt: TGTGCCAGCACTTGGGGGCAGTCCGGGGCCAACGTCCTGACTTTC; cdr3_aa: CASTWGQSGANVLTF
v_call: TRBV9; j_call: TRBJ2-2; d_call: NA; clone_size: NA; cdr3_nt: TGTGCCAGCAGCGTAGCTCAGGGTACCGGGGAGCTGTTTTTT; cdr3_aa: CASSVAQGTGELFF
v_call: TRBV5-6; j_call: TRBJ2-7; d_call: NA; clone_size: NA; cdr3_nt: TGTGCCAGCAGATCCGCGACAGGAAACTCCTACGAGCAGTACTTC; cdr3_aa: CASRSATGNSYEQYF
v_call: TRBV7-3; j_call: TRBJ2-3; d_call: TRBD2; clone_size: NA; cdr3_nt: TGTGCCAGCAGCTTAGGTAGCGGGGAGGGAGATACGCAGTATTTT; cdr3_aa: CASSLGSGEGDTQYF
v_call: TRBV28; j_call: TRBJ1-2; d_call: NA; clone_size: NA; cdr3_nt: TGTGCCAGCAGTTTATACCCCGTGGCCGGTTCGGGAGACTATGGCTACACCTTC; cdr3_aa: CASSLYPVAGSGDYGYTF
v_call: TRBV6-5; j_call: TRBJ2-1; d_call: NA; clone_size: NA; cdr3_nt: TGTGCCAGCAGTGACGCAGGGTACAATGAGCAGTTCTTC; cdr3_aa: CASSDAGYNEQFF
v_call: TRBV19; j_call: TRBJ2-3; d_call: NA; clone_size: NA; cdr3_nt: TGTGCCAGTGGAGGGGATACGCAGTATTTT; cdr3_aa: CASGGDTQYF
v_call: TRBV25-1; j_call: TRBJ2-7; d_call: NA; clone_size: NA; cdr3_nt: TGTGTCAGCAGTGTACAGGCGGATTACGAGCAGTACTTC; cdr3_aa: CVSSVQADYEQYF
v_call: TRBV29-1; j_call: TRBJ1-5; d_call: NA; clone_size: NA; cdr3_nt: TGCAGCGTTAGGGGTAGTGGCAATCAGCCCCAGCATTTT; cdr3_aa: CSVRGSGNQPQHF
v_call: TRBV4-1; j_call: TRBJ1-2; d_call: TRBD1; clone_size: NA; cdr3_nt: TGCGCCAGCAGCCAACCCAACCGGGACAGGGGCCGCTATGGCTACACCTTC; cdr3_aa: CASSQPNRDRGRYGYTF
v_call: TRBV5-1; j_call: TRBJ2-1; d_call: NA; clone_size: NA; cdr3_nt: TGCGCCAGCAGGTCGCTCGGCAGGGACTCCTACAATGAGCAGTTCTTC; cdr3_aa: CASRSLGRDSYNEQFF
v_call: TRBV15; j_call: TRBJ2-2; d_call: NA; clone_size: NA; cdr3_nt: TGTGCCACCAGCAGAGATCGTAACAGGGAACGGGCCGGGGAGCTGTTTTTT; cdr3_aa: CATSRDRNRERAGELFF